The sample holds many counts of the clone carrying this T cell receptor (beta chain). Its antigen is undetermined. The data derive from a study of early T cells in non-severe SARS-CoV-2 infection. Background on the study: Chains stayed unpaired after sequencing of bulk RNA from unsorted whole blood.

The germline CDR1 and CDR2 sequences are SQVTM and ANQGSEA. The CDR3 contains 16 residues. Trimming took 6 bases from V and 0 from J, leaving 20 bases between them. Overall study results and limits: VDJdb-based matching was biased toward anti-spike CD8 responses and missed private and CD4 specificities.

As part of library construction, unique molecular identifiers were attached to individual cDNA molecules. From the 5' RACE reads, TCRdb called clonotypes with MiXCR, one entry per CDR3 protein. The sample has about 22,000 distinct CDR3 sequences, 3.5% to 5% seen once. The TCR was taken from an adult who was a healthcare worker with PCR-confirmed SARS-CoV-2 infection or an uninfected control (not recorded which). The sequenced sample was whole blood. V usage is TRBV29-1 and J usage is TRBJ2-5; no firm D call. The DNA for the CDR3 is TGCAGCGTGGGTGCCCTGCTAGGTTTCTACCAAGAGACCCAGTACTTC. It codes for CSVGALLGFYQETQYF.